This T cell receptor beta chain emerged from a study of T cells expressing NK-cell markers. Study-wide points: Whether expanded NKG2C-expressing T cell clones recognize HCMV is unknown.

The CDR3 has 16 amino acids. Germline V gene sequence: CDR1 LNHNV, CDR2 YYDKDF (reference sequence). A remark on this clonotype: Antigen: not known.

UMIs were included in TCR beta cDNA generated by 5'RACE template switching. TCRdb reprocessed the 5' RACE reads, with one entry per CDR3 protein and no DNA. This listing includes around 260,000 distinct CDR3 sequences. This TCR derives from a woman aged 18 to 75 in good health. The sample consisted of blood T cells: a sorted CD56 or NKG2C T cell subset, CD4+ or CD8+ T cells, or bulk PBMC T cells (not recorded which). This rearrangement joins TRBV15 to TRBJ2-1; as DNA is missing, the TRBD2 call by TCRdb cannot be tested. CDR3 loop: CATSRELAGAYNEQFF.